A single sample gave rise to the 15 T cell receptor beta chains below, sequenced in a study of shared clonotypes between healthy human individuals. Only in-frame clones appear in the TCRdb table, and some are missing; sequencing was by immunoSEQ multiplex PCR. The sample yields 330,000 or so clones, 73% seen once. Sequencing input: memory CD4+ T cells sorted from blood. Stated subset: CD45RA-negative fraction. These TCRs come from a man aged 25-45 years in good health.

V gene TRBV7-6 combines with J gene TRBJ2-1; D possibly matches TRBD1 or TRBD2 (5 bases each). There are 14 residues in the CDR3. V gave up 5 bases and J gave up 5 bases, with 13 bases separating them. Per germline, CDR1 SGHVS and CDR2 FNYEAQ. The CDR3 loop reads CASSRRDLDNEQFF. In DNA, the CDR3 is TGTGCCAGCAGCCGACGGGACCTTGACAATGAGCAGTTCTTC.

V is TRBV25-1 and J is TRBJ2-3; possibly TRBD1 for D (5 bases). The CDR3 has 15 amino acids. CDR1 is MGHDK, CDR2 SYGVNS, per germline. V lost 4 bases and J 0 bases, leaving 11 bases between the germline ends. The CDR3 spells CASSVGRISTDTQYF. In DNA form, the CDR3 reads TGTGCCAGCAGTGTGGGGCGGATTAGCACAGATACGCAGTATTTT.

The chain employs TRBV2 and TRBJ2-7; D is ambiguous. This CDR3 has 13 amino acids. Germline V CDR1 and CDR2: SNHLY, FYNNEI. V gave up 2 bases and J gave up 5 bases, with 10 bases separating them. DNA of the CDR3: TGTGCCAGCAGTGAAACGTTCGGTGACGAGCAGTACTTC. Translation: CASSETFGDEQYF.

The table lists this clone with many counts. The chain employs TRBV11-1 and TRBJ2-1; no definite D call. The CDR3 length is 14 residues. Trimming removed 7 bases from V and 4 bases from J, with 14 bases in between. The germline V gene encodes CDR1 SGHAT and CDR2 FQDESV (reference sequence). The CDR3 here is CASTSEASYNEQFF. In DNA, the CDR3 is TGTGCCAGCACGTCCGAGGCTTCGTACAATGAGCAGTTCTTC. The variable domain in full, with the rest retrieved from reference TRBV11-1 and TRBJ2-1, is EAEVAQSPRYKITEKSQAVAFWCDPISGHATLYWYRQILGQGPELLVQFQDESVVDDSQLPKDRFSAERLKGVDSTLKIQPAELGDSAMYLCASTSEASYNEQFFGPGTRLTVL.

This chain uses TRBV9 with TRBJ2-7; TRBD2 is a possible D gene (6 bases). CDR3 size: 14 residues. V lost 0 bases and J 6 bases, leaving 13 bases between the germline ends. The germline V gene encodes CDR1 SGDLS and CDR2 YYNGEE. The CDR3 loop reads CASSVAGADSEQYF. CDR3 sequence (DNA): TGTGCCAGCAGCGTAGCGGGAGCTGATTCCGAGCAGTACTTC. Full variable domain (remainder filled in from reference TRBV9 and TRBJ2-7): DSGVTQTPKHLITATGQRVTLRCSPRSGDLSVYWYQQSLDQGLQFLIQYYNGEERAKGNILERFSAQQFPDLHSELNLSSLELGDSALYFCASSVAGADSEQYFGPGTRLTVT.

V is TRBV5-6 and J is TRBJ1-2; D is uncertain. Germline V gene data show CDR1 as SGHDT and CDR2 as YYEEEE. The CDR3 length is 14 residues. V gave up 7 bases and J gave up 8 bases, with 21 bases separating them. CDR3 DNA: TGTGCCAGCGCCATTCGTGGACCAGTCGGCGGCTACACCTTC. Translation: CASAIRGPVGGYTF.

This clone showed up just a few times. This chain links TRBV10-2 with TRBJ2-5; no firm D call. The length of the CDR3 is 11 residues. V lost 6 bases, J lost 6 bases, and 8 bases lay in between. Germline loops: CDR1 WSHSY, CDR2 SAAADI. The CDR3 DNA is TGCGCCAGCAGCGCTACGCAGACCCAGTACTTC. Its translation: CASSATQTQYF.

The sample holds one count of this clone. This chain uses TRBV5-5 with TRBJ2-5, with D unresolved. Germline assignment: CDR1 SGHKS and CDR2 YYEKEE (reference sequence). The CDR3 totals 12 residues. V was cut by 4 bases and J by 5 bases, with 9 bases left in between. The CDR3 loop is CASSPFGETQYF. As DNA, the CDR3 is TGTGCCAGCAGCCCTTTCGGGGAGACCCAGTACTTC.

The rearrangement uses TRBV7-2 and TRBJ2-3, with 8 bases fitting TRBD2. The CDR3 runs 14 residues. In germline, CDR1 is SGHTA, CDR2 FQGNSA. The J segment lost 5 bases and the V segment lost 5 bases, leaving 6 bases of the junction unmatched. The CDR3 bases are TGTGCCAGCAGCCCAGTCGGGGGGGGAGATACGCAGTATTTT. Its protein is CASSPVGGGDTQYF.

This chain's CDR3 is CASSGLVKQFF. The DNA for the CDR3 is TGTGCCAGCAGTGGACTAGTGAAGCAGTTCTTC. This sequence joins TRBV2 and TRBJ2-1; D may be TRBD2 (6 bases). This CDR3 is 11 amino acids long. The ends were cut back, 4 bases at V and 11 bases at J, with 9 bases in the middle. Germline V CDR1 and CDR2: SNHLY, FYNNEI.

The CDR3 region has the DNA TGCGCCAGCAGTGAACCTACGTCCCCGGGGGATACGCAGTATTTT. Amino acids: CASSEPTSPGDTQYF. The rearrangement links TRBV10-2 to TRBJ2-3, with D possibly matching TRBD2 (5 bases). The germline gives CDR1 WSHSY, CDR2 SAAADI. The CDR3 is made up of 15 amino acids. The V end lost 3 bases, the J end lost 6 bases, and 16 bases lay between the germline ends.

DNA of the CDR3: TGCGCCAGCAGCTTGGCTTTCCAGGGGACGAACACTGAAGCTTTCTTT. This gives the protein CASSLAFQGTNTEAFF. The chain employs TRBV5-1 and TRBJ1-1, with TRBD1 as a possible D gene (6 bases). Between the trimmed V and J ends, which lost 0 bases and 1 base, there was a span of 13 bases. CDR1 and CDR2 from the germline V gene are SGHRS and YFSETQ. This CDR3 is 16 amino acids long.

This clone turned up a few times. This sequence joins TRBV11-3 and TRBJ2-1, with D tentatively TRBD2 (6 bases). Trimming took off 4 bases at V and 7 bases at J, with 20 bases between the two ends. Germline assignment: CDR1 SGHNT and CDR2 YENEEA. CDR3 length: 16 amino acids. The CDR3 DNA follows: TGTGCCAGCAGCTCCCGTGCGGGCGGGACCTTTAATGAGCAGTTCTTC. Protein: CASSSRAGGTFNEQFF. Full variable domain (remainder filled in from reference TRBV11-3 and TRBJ2-1): EAGVVQSPRYKIIEKKQPVAFWCNPISGHNTLYWYLQNLGQGPELLIRYENEEAVDDSQLPKDRFSAERLKGVDSTLKIQPAELGDSAVYLCASSSRAGGTFNEQFFGPGTRLTVL.

V is TRBV5-1 and J is TRBJ2-1, with 11 bases aligning to TRBD2. The CDR3 loop spans 15 amino acids. Germline loops: CDR1 SGHRS, CDR2 YFSETQ. J lost 9 bases, V lost 2 bases, and 7 bases had no gene match. CDR3 DNA sequence: TGCGCCAGCAGCTTTACTAGCGGGAGCTTTGGTGAGCAGTTCTTC. It yields the protein CASSFTSGSFGEQFF.

This clone was observed many times. This chain links TRBV19 with TRBJ2-1; 8 bases map to TRBD2. This CDR3 spans 13 amino acids. With V trimmed by 1 base and J by 13 bases, 6 bases remained unmatched. CDR1 and CDR2 from the germline V gene are LNHDA and SQIVND (reference sequence). The CDR3 nucleotides are TGTGCCAGTAGTATAGGATTGGTAGCGGGACAGTTCTTC. The encoded protein is CASSIGLVAGQFF.